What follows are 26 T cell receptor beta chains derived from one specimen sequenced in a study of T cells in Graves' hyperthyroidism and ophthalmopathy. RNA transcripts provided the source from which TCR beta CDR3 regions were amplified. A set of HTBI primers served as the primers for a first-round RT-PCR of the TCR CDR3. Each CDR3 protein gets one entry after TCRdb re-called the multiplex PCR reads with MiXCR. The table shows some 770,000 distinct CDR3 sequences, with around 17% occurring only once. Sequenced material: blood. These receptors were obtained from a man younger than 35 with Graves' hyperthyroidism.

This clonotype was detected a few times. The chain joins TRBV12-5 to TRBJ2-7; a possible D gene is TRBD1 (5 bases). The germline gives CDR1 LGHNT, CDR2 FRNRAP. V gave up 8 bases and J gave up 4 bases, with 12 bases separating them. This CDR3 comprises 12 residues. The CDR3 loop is CASRRGTYEQYF. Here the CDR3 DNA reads TGTGCTAGTCGAAGGGGAACATACGAGCAGTACTTC.

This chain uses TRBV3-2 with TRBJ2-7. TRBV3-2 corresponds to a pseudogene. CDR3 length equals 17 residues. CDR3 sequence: CASSQGSASGFPYEQYF. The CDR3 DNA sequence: TGTGCCAGCAGCCAAGGTTCGGCTAGCGGCTTTCCCTACGAGCAGTACTTC.

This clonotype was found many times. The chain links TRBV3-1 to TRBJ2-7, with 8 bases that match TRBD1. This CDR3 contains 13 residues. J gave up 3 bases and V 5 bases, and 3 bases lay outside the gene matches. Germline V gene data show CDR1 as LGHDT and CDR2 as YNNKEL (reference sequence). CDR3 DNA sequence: TGTGCCAGCAGCGGGGACAGGAGCTACGAGCAGTACTTC. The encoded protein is CASSGDRSYEQYF.

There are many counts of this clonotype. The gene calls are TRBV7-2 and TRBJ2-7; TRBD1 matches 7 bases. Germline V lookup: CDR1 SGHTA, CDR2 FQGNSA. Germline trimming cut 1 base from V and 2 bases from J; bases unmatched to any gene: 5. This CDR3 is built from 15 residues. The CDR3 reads CASSLVTDRTYEQYF. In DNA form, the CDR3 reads TGTGCCAGCAGCTTAGTGACGGACAGGACCTACGAGCAGTACTTC.

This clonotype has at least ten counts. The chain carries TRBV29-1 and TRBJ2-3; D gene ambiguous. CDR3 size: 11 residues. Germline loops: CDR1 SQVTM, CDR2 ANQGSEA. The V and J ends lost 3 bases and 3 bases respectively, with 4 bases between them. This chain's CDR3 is CSVDHTDTQYF. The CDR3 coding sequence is TGCAGCGTTGACCATACAGATACGCAGTATTTT.

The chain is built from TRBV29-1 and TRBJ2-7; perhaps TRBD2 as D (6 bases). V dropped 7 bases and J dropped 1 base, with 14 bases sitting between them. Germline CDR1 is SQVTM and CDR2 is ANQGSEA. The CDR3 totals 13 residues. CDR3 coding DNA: TGCAGCGCCGGCGGGACTGATTCCTACGAGCAGTACTTC. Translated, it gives CSAGGTDSYEQYF.

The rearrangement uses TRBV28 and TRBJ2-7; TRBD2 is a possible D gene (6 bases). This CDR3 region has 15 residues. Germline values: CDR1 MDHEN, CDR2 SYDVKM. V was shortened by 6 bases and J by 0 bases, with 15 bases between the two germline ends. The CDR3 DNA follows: TGTGCCAGCAGCCCAACCGGGAGCACCTCCTACGAGCAGTACTTC. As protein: CASSPTGSTSYEQYF.

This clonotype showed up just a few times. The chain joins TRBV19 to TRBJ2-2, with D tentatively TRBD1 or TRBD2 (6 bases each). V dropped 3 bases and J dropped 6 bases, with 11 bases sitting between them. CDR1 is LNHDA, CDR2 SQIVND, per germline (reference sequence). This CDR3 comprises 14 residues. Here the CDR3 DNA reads TGTGCCAGTAGTATGTGGGGGGCATCCGGGGAGCTGTTTTTT. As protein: CASSMWGASGELFF.

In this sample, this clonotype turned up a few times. CDR3 nucleotide sequence: TGTGCCAGCAGCTCGGGCGGCGGGGGCAGTGGGGGTACGCAGTATTTT. It is translated as CASSSGGGGSGGTQYF. The chain couples TRBV7-2 to TRBJ2-3, with D possibly TRBD2 on 7 matching bases. The V gene's germline CDR1 is SGHTA and CDR2 FQGNSA. This CDR3 has 16 amino acids. V shed 4 bases and J shed 8 bases, with 22 bases lying between them.

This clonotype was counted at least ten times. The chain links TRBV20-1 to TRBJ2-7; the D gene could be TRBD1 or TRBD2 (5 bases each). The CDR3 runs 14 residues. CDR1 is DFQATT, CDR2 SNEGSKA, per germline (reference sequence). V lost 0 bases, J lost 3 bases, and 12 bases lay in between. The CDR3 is CSARDGTDFYEQYF. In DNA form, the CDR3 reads TGCAGTGCTAGAGATGGGACCGATTTCTACGAGCAGTACTTC.

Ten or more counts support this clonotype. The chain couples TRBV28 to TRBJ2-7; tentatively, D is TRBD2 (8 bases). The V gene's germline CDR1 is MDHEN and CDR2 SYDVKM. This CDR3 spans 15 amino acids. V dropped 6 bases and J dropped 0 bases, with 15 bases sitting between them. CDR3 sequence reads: CASRIQGTSSYEQYF. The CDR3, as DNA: TGTGCCAGCAGAATACAGGGGACTAGCTCCTACGAGCAGTACTTC.

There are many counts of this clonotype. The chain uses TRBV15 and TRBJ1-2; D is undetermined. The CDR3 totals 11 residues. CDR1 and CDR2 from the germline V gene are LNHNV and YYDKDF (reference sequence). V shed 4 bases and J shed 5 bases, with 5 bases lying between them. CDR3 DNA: TGTGCCACCAGCAACGGATATGGCTACACCTTC. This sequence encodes CATSNGYGYTF. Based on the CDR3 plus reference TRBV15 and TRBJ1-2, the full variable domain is DAMVIQNPRYQVTQFGKPVTLSCSQTLNHNVMYWYQQKSSQAPKLLFHYYDKDFNNEADTPDNFQSRRPNTSFCFLDIRSPGLGDTAMYLCATSNGYGYTFGSGTRLTVV.

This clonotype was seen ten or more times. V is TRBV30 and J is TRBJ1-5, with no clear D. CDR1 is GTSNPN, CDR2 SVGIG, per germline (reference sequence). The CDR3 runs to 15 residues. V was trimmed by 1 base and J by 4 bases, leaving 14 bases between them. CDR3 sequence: CAWSGYTSPNQPQHF. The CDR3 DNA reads TGTGCCTGGAGTGGGTATACGAGTCCTAATCAGCCCCAGCATTTT.

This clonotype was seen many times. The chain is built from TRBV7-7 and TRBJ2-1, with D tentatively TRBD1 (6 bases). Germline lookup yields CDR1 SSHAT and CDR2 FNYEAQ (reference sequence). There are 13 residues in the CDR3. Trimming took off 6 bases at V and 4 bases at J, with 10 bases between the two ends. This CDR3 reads CASSPDRYNEQFF. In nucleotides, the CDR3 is TGTGCCAGCAGTCCCGACAGGTACAATGAGCAGTTCTTC.

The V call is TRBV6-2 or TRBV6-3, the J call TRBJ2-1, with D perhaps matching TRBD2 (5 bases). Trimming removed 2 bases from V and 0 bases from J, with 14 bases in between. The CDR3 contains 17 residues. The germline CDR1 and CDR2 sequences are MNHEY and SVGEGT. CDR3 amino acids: CASSYEEAPHSYNEQFF. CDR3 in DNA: TGTGCCAGCAGTTACGAGGAGGCCCCTCACTCCTACAATGAGCAGTTCTTC.

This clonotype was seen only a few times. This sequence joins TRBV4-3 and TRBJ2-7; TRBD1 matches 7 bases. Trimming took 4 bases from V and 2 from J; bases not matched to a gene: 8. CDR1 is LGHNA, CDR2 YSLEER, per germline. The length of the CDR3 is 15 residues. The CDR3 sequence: CASSRRQGEPYEQYF. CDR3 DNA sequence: TGCGCCAGCAGCCGGCGACAGGGCGAACCCTACGAGCAGTACTTC.

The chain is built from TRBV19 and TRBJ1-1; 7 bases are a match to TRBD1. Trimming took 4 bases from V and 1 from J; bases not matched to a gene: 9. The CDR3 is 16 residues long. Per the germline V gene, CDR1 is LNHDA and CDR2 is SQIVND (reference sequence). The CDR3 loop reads CASSTYGTASNTEAFF. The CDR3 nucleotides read TGTGCCAGTAGTACCTATGGGACAGCTTCGAACACTGAAGCTTTCTTT.

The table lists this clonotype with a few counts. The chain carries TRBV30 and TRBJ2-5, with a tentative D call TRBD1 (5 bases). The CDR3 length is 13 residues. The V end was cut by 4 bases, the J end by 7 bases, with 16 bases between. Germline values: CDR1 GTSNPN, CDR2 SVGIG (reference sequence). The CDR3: CAWTGQGPGTQYF. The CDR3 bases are TGTGCCTGGACCGGGCAGGGTCCTGGGACCCAGTACTTC.

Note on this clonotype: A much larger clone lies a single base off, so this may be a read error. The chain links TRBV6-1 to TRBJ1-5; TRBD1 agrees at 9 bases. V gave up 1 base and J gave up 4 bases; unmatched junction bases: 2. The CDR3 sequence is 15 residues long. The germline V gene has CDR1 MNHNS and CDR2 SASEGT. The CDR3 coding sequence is TGTGCCAGCAGTGAAGGGACAGGGGAGAATCAGCCCCAGCATTTT. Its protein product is CASSEGTGENQPQHF.

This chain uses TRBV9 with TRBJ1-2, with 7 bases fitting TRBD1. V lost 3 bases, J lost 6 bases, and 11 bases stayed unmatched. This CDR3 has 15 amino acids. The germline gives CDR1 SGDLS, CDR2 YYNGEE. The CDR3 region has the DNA TGTGCCAGCAGCGAGTGGGAGGGGGCCCCTGATGGCTACACCTTC. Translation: CASSEWEGAPDGYTF.

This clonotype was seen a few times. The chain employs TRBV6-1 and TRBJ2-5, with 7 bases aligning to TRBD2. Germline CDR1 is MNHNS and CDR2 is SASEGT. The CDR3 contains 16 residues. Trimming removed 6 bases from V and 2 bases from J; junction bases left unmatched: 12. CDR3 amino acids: CASSGRPANHQETQYF. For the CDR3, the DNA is TGTGCCAGCAGCGGGAGGCCCGCAAACCATCAAGAGACCCAGTACTTC.

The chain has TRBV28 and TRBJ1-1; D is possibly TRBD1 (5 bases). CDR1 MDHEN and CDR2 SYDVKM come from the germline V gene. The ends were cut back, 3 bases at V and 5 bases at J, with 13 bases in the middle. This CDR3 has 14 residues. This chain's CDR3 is CASSLRGFGTEAFF. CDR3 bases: TGTGCCAGCAGTTTGAGGGGTTTTGGGACTGAAGCTTTCTTT.

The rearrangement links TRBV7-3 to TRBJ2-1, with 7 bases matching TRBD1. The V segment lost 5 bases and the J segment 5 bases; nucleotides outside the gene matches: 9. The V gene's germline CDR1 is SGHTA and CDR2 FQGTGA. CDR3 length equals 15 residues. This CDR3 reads CASSARGTADNEQFF. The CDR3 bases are TGTGCCAGCAGCGCCAGGGGGACGGCCGACAATGAGCAGTTCTTC.

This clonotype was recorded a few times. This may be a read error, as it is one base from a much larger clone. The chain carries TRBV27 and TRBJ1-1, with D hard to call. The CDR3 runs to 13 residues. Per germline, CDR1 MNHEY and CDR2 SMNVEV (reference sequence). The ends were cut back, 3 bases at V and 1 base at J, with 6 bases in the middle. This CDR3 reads CASSLTKNTEAFF. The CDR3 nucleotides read TGTGCCAGCAGTTTGACCAAGAACACTGAAGCTTTCTTT.

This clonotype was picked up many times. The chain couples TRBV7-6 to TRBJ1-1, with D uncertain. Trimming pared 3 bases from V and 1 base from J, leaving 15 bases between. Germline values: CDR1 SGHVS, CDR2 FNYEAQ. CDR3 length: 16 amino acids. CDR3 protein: CASSLTRRWENTEAFF. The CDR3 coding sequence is TGTGCCAGCAGCTTGACAAGACGGTGGGAGAACACTGAAGCTTTCTTT.

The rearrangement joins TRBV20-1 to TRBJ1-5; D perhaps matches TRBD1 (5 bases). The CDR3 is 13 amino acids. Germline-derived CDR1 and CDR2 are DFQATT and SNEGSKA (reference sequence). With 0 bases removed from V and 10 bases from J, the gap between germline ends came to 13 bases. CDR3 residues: CSARDPREAPQHF. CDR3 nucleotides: TGCAGTGCTAGAGATCCCAGGGAGGCTCCCCAGCATTTT.